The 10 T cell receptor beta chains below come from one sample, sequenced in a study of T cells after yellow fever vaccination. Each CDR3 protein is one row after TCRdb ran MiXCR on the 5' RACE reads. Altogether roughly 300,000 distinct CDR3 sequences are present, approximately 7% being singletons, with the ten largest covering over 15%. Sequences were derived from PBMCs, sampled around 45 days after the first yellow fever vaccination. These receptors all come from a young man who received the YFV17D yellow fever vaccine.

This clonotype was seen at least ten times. The CDR3 nucleotides are TGCGCCAGCAGCTGGACCTTTGCGGGGGGTGAGACCCAGTACTTC. Translated: CASSWTFAGGETQYF. The chain uses TRBV5-1 and TRBJ2-5, with 8 nucleotides matching TRBD2. J lost 5 bases, V lost 3 bases, and 9 bases had no gene match. Germline values: CDR1 SGHRS, CDR2 YFSETQ. This CDR3 is 15 amino acids long.

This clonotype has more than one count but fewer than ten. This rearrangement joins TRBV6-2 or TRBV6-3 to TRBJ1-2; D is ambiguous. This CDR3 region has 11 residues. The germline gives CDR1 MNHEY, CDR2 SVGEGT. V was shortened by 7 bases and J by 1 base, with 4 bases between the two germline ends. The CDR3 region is CASNHNYGYTF. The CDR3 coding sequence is TGTGCCAGCAATCATAACTATGGCTACACCTTC.

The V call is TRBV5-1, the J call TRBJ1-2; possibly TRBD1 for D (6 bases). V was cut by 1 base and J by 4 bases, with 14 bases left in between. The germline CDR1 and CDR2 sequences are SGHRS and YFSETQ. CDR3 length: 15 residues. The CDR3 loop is CASSLRAGATYGYTF. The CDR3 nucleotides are TGCGCCAGCAGCTTGAGGGCAGGGGCGACCTATGGCTACACCTTC.

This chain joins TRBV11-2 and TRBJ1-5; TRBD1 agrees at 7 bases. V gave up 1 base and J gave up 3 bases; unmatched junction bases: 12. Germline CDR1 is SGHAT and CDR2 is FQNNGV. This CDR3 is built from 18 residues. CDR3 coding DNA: TGTGCCAGCAGCTTAGGCCTGAACCGGGACAGCTTCAATCAGCCCCAGCATTTT. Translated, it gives CASSLGLNRDSFNQPQHF.

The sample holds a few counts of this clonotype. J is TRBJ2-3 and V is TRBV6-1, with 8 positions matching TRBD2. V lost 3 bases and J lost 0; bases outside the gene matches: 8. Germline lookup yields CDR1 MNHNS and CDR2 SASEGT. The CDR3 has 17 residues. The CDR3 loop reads CASSDWPRGGSTDTQYF. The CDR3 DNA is TGTGCCAGCAGTGACTGGCCCCGGGGGGGGAGCACAGATACGCAGTATTTT.

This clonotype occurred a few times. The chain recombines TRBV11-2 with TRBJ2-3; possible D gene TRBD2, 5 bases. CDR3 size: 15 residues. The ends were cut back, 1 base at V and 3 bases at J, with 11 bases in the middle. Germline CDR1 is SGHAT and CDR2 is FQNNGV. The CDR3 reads CASSLGETRTDTQYF. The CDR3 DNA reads TGTGCCAGCAGCTTAGGGGAGACCAGGACAGATACGCAGTATTTT. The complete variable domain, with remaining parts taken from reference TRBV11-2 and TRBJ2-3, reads EAGVAQSPRYKIIEKRQSVAFWCNPISGHATLYWYQQILGQGPKLLIQFQNNGVVDDSQLPKDRFSAERLKGVDSTLKIQPAKLEDSAVYLCASSLGETRTDTQYFGPGTRLTVL.

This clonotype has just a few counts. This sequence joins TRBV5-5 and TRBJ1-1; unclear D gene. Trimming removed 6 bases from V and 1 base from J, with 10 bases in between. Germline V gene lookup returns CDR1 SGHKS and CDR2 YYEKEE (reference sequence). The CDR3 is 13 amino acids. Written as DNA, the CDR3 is TGTGCCAGCACCCTGGAGCGGAACACTGAAGCTTTCTTT. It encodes CASTLERNTEAFF. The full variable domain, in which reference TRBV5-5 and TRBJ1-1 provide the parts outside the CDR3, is DAGVTQSPTHLIKTRGQQVTLRCSPISGHKSVSWYQQVLGQGPQFIFQYYEKEERGRGNFPDRFSARQFPNYSSELNVNALLLGDSALYLCASTLERNTEAFFGQGTRLTVV.

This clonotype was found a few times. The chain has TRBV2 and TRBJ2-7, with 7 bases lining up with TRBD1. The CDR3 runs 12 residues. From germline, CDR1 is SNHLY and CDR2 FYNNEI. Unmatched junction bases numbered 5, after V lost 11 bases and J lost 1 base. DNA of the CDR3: TGTGCCTTACGGACAGGATCCTACGAGCAGTACTTC. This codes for CALRTGSYEQYF.

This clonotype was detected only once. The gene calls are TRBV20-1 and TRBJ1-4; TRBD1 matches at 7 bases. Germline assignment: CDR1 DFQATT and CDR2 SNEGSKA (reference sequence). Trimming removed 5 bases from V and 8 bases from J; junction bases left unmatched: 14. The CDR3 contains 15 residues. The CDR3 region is CSAARGPRVREKLFF. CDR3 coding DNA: TGCAGTGCTGCGAGGGGGCCGCGGGTGCGCGAAAAACTGTTTTTT.

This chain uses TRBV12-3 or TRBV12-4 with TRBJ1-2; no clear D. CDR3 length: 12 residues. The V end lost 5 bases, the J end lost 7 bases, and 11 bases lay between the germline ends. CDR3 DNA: TGTGCCAGCAGTGACCGGACGGGTGGCTACACCTTC. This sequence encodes CASSDRTGGYTF.